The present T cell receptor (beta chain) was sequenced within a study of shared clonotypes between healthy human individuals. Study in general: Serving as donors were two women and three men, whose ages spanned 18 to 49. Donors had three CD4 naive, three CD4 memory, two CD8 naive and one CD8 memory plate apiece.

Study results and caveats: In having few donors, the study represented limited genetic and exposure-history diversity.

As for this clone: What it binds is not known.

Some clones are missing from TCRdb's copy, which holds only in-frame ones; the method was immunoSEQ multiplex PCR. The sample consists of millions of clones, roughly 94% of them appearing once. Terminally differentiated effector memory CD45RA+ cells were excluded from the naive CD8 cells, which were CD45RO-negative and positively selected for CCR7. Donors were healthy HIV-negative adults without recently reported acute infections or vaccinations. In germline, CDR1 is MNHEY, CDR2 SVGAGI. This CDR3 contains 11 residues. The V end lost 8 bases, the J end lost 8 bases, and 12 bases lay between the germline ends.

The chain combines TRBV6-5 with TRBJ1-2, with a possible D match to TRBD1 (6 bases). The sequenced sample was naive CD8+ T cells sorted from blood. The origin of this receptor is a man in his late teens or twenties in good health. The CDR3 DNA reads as TGTGCCAGCGTCTCCCAGGGGGGCTACACCTTC. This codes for CASVSQGGYTF.